This T cell receptor beta chain was obtained from a study of beta chain features in type 1 diabetes (dated by TCRdb to the late 2010s). For the wider study: Patients and healthy donors did not differ in mean age, gender distribution, total cell number or subset yield. The study compared TCRB repertoires of sorted circulating CD4+ T cell subsets between recently diagnosed type 1 diabetes patients and matched healthy donors. A total of around 110,000,000 sorted cells were examined across all samples, and RNA yield correlated strongly with the number of cells per subset. Regulatory and stem cell-like memory subsets were obtained from only 8 patients and roughly 8 healthy donors, while naive and central memory subsets were obtained from all 28 donors. What the study reported, not specific to this receptor: Because cDNA rather than genomic DNA was sequenced, highly expressing activated cells could have been over-represented, although no difference in activation and CD3 levels was found between groups. Shorter templates might be favored by PCR, yet because patient and control samples were amplified and corrected together, any such skew would affect both groups equally. The naive, central memory and regulatory TCRB repertoires appeared to resemble one another more closely among patients than among healthy donors. Only small numbers of individuals were included in the HLA sub-analyses, which left unresolved whether HLA type had any influence on TCRB rearrangement. Fewer insertions and more nucleotide deletions at VDJ recombination sites were observed in patients with type 1 diabetes, implying thymic rearrangement abnormalities. In all four CD4+ subsets, TCRB CDR3 length was moderately but significantly shorter in type 1 diabetes patients.

From each donor, a single peripheral blood sample of about 120 mL on average was drawn into heparinised tubes. Naive, central memory, regulatory and stem cell-like memory CD4+ T cells were sorted on a BD FACSAria II using a panel including CD45RO, CCR7, CD25, CD127, CD95 and CD27. Purity was above 95% for every sorted population. PBMCs were isolated immediately by Lymphoprep density gradient centrifugation and stained directly without culture. To minimize batch effects, samples were stained and sorted in pairs, one healthy donor with one patient per experiment. Remarks on this clone: Which antigen it targets is not known. Nothing much larger sits one base from this clone, and base qualities are not available.

The entire isolated RNA was reverse transcribed using the High Capacity cDNA Reverse Transcription Kit, and thus expressed TCRB transcripts were sequenced. Survey-depth immunoSEQ sequencing was performed on stem cell-like memory T cell samples, with an average of around 920,000 total reads per sample. After sorted cells were lysed in RLT buffer, RNA was extracted with DNase-treated RNeasy Micro or Mini kits, with the choice depending on cell number. Each cell subset was processed separately to prevent cross-contamination, with patient and healthy donor samples processed together. The immunoSEQ multiplex PCR was used to amplify TCRB sequences from cDNA, generating 87-bp fragments that spanned the CDR3 region. Sequencing of the amplicons was performed on the Illumina HiSeq platform. In the original analysis: PCR bias was computationally corrected using synthetic template baselines, reads within Hamming distance 2 were collapsed, and singletons that could not be merged were discarded. Reads were aligned to IMGT to assign V, D and J genes, CDR3 length, and insertions or deletions at six rearrangement sites. Within each subset, clonotype counts were normalized to the number of sorted cells before true diversity and Gini coefficients were calculated with the tcR R package. The overlap coefficient, calculated on TCRB nucleotide sequences, was used to measure repertoire sharing. TCRdb re-hosts the immuneACCESS table, in-frame sequences only. Its copies lack some clones; in the studies checked, an unresolved V gene accounts for under half of them, and the cause for the rest is not known. That table supplies the V and J calls and clone size; D and trimming were determined from the DNA. The sample data list roughly 15,000 clones, and approximately 76% of these were observed just once. Less than 0.4% of the sample comes from the top ten.

The CDR3 sequence holds 15 residues, the cysteine and phenylalanine included. Of all the DNA, just the CDR3 is kept, 45 bases in frame from base 1. V is trimmed back by 0 bases and J by 8 bases, and the junction contains 7 bases that no gene match accounts for. For CDR1 and CDR2, the germline V gene (reference sequence) lists MNHNY and SVGAGI. Sequencing used stem cell memory CD4+ T cells from blood. This sample's cell subset or site label indicates: stem cell-like memory CD4+ T cells. The chain uses TRBV6-6 and TRBJ1-2; 9 middle bases align to TRBD1. The sequence was collected from a woman aged 18-35 years with type 1 diabetes. CDR3 loop: CASSYSGTGSYGYTF. The nucleotide sequence reads as follows: TGTGCCAGCAGTTACTCCGGGACAGGGTCGTACGGCTACACCTTC.